Only a few counts were recorded for the clone carrying this T cell receptor (beta chain). This entry comes from a study of blood T cell repertoires in COVID-19. Turning to the study itself: Acute and convalescent COVID-19 samples came from the United States, Italy and Spain. In each case, the material was cDNA or gDNA derived from T cells, B-cell-depleted T cells, or PBMCs.

Authors' methods: Reference gene primer amplification in the assay estimated nucleated cell counts. The data were produced by immunoSEQ multiplex PCR, yet TCRdb's version contains in-frame clones alone and is incomplete. Clone size and the V and J calls come from that table; the DNA yielded D and trimming. The sample shows approximately 100,000 clones, more than 60% of them seen only once. The germline V and J ends were trimmed by 6 bases and 5 bases, with 7 bases remaining between them. The CDR3 consists of 11 residues. The germline CDR1 and CDR2 sequences are KGHSH and LQKENI. This sequence originates from a man in his 70s with active or convalescent COVID-19. The genes are TRBV18 and TRBJ1-2; D ambiguous. Material for sequencing was peripheral blood. CDR3 nucleotides: TGTGCCAGCTCGGAGGCATATGGCTACACCTTC. Protein: CASSEAYGYTF.